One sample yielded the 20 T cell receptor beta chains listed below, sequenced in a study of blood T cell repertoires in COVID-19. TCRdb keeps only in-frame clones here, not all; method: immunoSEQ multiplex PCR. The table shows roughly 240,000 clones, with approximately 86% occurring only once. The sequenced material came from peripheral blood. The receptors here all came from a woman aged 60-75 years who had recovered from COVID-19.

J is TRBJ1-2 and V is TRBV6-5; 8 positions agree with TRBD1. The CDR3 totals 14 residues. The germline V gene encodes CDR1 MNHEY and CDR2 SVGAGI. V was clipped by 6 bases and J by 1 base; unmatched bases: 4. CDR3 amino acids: CASRGGQGNYGYTF. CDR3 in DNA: TGTGCCAGCAGGGGCGGACAGGGTAACTATGGCTACACCTTC.

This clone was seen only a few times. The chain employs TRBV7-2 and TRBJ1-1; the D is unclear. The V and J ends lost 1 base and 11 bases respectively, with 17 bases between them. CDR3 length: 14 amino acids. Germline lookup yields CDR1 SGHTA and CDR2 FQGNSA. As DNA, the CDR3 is TGTGCCAGCAGCTTAGGTCGCGGGTTTGCGCCGGCTTTCTTT. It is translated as CASSLGRGFAPAFF.

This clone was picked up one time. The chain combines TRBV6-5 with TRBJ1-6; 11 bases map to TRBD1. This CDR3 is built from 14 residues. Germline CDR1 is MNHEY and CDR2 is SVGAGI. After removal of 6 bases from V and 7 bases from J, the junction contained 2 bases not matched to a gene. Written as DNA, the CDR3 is TGTGCCAGCAGAAGGGACAGGGGGAATTCACCCCTCCACTTT. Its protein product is CASRRDRGNSPLHF.

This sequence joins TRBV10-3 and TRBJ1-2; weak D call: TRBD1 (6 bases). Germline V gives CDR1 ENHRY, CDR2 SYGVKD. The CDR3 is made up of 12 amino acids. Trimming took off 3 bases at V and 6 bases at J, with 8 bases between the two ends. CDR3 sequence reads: CAISEWGHGYTF. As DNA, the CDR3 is TGTGCCATCAGTGAATGGGGGCATGGCTACACCTTC.

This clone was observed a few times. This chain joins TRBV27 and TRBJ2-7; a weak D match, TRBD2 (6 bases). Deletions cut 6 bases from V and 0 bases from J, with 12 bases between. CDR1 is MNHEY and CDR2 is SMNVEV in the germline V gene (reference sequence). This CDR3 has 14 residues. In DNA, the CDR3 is TGTGCCAGCAGGGGCCGGGGGAGCTCCTACGAGCAGTACTTC. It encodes CASRGRGSSYEQYF.

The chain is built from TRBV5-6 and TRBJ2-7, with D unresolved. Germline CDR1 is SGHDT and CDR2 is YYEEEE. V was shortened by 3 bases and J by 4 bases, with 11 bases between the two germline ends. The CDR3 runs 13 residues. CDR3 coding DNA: TGTGCCAGCAGCTATGGCTCCCCTTACGAGCAGTACTTC. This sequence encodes CASSYGSPYEQYF.

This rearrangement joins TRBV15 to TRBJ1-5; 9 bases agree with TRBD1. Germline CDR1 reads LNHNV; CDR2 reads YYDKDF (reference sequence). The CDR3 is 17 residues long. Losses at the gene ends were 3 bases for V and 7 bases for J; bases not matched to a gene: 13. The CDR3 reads CATSRNRHRGLLQPQHF. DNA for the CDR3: TGTGCCACCAGCAGGAATAGACACAGGGGGCTTCTCCAGCCCCAGCATTTT.

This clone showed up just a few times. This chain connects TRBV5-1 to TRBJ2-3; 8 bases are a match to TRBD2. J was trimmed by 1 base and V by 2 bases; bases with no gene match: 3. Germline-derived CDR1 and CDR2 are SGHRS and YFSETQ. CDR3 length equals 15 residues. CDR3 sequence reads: CASSLGAGGTDTQYF. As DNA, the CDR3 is TGCGCCAGCAGCTTAGGAGCGGGGGGCACAGATACGCAGTATTTT.

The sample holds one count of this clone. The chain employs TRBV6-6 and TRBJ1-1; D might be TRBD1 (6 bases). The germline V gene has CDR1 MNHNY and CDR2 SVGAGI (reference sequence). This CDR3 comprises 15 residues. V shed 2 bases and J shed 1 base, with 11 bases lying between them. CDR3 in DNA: TGTGCCAGCAGTTACGTCGGCAGGGGGAACACTGAAGCTTTCTTT. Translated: CASSYVGRGNTEAFF.

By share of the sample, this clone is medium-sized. The CDR3 nucleotides are TGTGCCAGCAGCCTACCTAGCGGGGATACCTACGAGCAGTACTTC. Amino acid sequence: CASSLPSGDTYEQYF. The chain carries TRBV5-8 and TRBJ2-7; 9 bases are shared with TRBD2. Germline V gives CDR1 SGHTS, CDR2 YDEGEE. The V and J ends lost 4 bases and 2 bases, in that order; junction bases with no gene match: 7. This CDR3 contains 15 residues.

The DNA for the CDR3 is TGTGCCATTCAGCCTAGCGGGGGCCACAATGAGCAGTTCTTC. Translation: CAIQPSGGHNEQFF. The V gene is TRBV7-9, the J gene TRBJ2-1, with 10 nucleotides matching TRBD2. The V and J ends lost 10 bases and 5 bases, in that order; junction bases with no gene match: 8. The V gene's germline CDR1 is SEHNR and CDR2 FQNEAQ (reference sequence). This CDR3 spans 14 amino acids.

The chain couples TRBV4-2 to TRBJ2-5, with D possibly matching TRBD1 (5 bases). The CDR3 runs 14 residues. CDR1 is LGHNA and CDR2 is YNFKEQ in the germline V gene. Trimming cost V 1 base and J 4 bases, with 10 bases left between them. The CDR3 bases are TGTGCCAGCAGCCAAGCGCATAGGGGAGAGACCCAGTACTTC. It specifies CASSQAHRGETQYF.

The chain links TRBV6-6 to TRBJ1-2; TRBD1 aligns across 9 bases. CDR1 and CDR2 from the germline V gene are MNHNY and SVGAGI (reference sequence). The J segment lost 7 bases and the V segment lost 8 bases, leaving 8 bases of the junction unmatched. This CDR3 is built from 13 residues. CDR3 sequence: CASGIQGASGYTF. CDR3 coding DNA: TGTGCCAGCGGCATACAGGGGGCGAGTGGCTACACCTTC.

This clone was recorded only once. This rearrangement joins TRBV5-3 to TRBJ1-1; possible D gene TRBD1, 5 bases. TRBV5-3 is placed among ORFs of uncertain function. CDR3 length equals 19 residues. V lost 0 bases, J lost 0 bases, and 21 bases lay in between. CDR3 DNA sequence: TGTGCCAGAAGCTTGGCGACGGCAGGGAAATATCTCATGAACACTGAAGCTTTCTTT. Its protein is CARSLATAGKYLMNTEAFF.

CDR3 sequence reads: CASSRTESYGYTF. The CDR3 nucleotides are TGTGCCAGCTCGCGAACAGAGTCATATGGCTACACCTTC. The rearrangement links TRBV18 to TRBJ1-2; unclear D gene. V lost 6 bases, J lost 5 bases, and 13 bases lay in between. This CDR3 has 13 residues. Germline V gene lookup returns CDR1 KGHSH and CDR2 LQKENI.

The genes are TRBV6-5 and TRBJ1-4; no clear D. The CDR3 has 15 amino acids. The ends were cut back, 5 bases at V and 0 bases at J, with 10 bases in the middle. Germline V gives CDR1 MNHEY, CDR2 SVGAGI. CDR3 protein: CASSPQIATNEKLFF. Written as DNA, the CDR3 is TGTGCCAGCAGTCCACAGATAGCAACTAATGAAAAACTGTTTTTT.

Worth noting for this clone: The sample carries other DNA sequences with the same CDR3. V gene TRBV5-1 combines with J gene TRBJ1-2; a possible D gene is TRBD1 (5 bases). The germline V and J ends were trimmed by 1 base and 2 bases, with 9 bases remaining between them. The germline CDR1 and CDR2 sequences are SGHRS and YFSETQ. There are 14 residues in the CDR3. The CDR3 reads CASSLRSGNYGYTF. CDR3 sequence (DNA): TGCGCCAGCAGCTTGAGGTCAGGGAACTATGGCTACACCTTC.

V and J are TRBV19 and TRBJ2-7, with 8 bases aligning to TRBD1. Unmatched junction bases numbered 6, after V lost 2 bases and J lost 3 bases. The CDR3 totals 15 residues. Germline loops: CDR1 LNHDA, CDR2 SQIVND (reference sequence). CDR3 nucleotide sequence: TGTGCCAGTAGTATACGGACAGGGCAAAGCTACGAGCAGTACTTC. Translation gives CASSIRTGQSYEQYF.

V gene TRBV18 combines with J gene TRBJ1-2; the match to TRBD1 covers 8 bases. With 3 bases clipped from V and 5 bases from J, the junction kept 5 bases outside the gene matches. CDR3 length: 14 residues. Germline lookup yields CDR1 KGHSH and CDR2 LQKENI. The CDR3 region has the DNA TGTGCCAGCTCACCCCGGACAGGGCCTTATGGCTACACCTTC. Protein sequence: CASSPRTGPYGYTF.

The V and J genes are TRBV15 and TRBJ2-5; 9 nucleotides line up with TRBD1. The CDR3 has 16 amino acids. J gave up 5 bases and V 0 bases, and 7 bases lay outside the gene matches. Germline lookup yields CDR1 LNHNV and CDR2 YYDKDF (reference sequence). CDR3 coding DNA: TGTGCCACCAGCAGAGATTTAGTACAGGGGGCCGAGACCCAGTACTTC. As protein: CATSRDLVQGAETQYF.